These T cell receptor beta chains were read from a single sample in a study of vaccination and CD4 T cells after COVID-19. No antigen has been assigned to these receptors. TCRdb redid the calling of the PCR reads with MiXCR, one entry per CDR3 protein. The sample holds more than 4,500 distinct CDR3 sequences, less than 50% seen once. Sequenced sample: CD4+ T cells from blood, cultured in vitro. Receptors were obtained from a human donor in good health. Both conserved end residues are part of each CDR3. A D gene is named only where the DNA matches it firmly. Some rows have no size entry. The others give once, few or many, or a class for an expanded clone.

J	V	size	D	CDR3	DNA
TRBJ1-6	TRBV6-1	NA	TRBD1	CASRKGQDNSPLHF	TGTGCCAGCAGGAAAGGACAGGATAATTCACCCCTCCACTTT
TRBJ2-3	TRBV11-3	NA	TRBD2	CASSLEGLAGDTQYF	TGTGCCAGCAGCTTAGAAGGGCTAGCGGGCGATACGCAGTATTTT
TRBJ1-2	TRBV30	NA	NA	CAWSRGRVGYGYTF	TGTGCCTGGAGTAGGGGCAGGGTAGGATATGGCTACACCTTC
TRBJ2-5	TRBV6-5	few	NA	CASSYSYREKRETQYF	TGTGCCAGCAGTTACTCATACAGGGAAAAGAGGGAGACCCAGTACTTC
TRBJ1-3	TRBV6-5	NA	TRBD1	CASSYSSGGADTIYF	TGTGCCAGCAGTTACTCGTCAGGGGGGGCGGACACCATATATTTT
TRBJ1-5	TRBV4-3	NA	NA	CASSQDRDSNQPQHF	TGCGCCAGCAGCCAAGACAGGGATAGCAATCAGCCCCAGCATTTT
TRBJ2-6	TRBV7-2	few	NA	CASSYMGVGANVLTF	TGTGCCAGCAGCTACATGGGGGTTGGGGCCAACGTCCTGACTTTC
TRBJ1-6	TRBV6-1	few	NA	CASSAEGLLSNSPLHF	TGTGCCAGCAGTGCTGAGGGTCTTCTATCGAATTCACCCCTCCACTTT
TRBJ2-2	TRBV5-1	NA	TRBD2	CASSLLGGRATTGELFF	TGCGCCAGCAGCTTGTTAGGAGGGAGGGCCACGACCGGGGAGCTGTTTTTT
TRBJ1-1	TRBV7-9	NA	NA	CASSLAFPIRAQQGPEAFF	TGTGCCAGCAGCTTAGCGTTCCCGATTCGGGCCCAACAGGGTCCTGAAGCTTTCTTT
TRBJ1-1	TRBV10-3	NA	NA	CAISEVGAEAFF	TGTGCCATCAGTGAGGTTGGAGCTGAAGCTTTCTTT
TRBJ1-5	TRBV6-1	NA	NA	CASSKQGYSNQPQHF	TGTGCCAGCAGCAAACAGGGTTATAGCAATCAGCCCCAGCATTTT
TRBJ2-5	TRBV5-1	once	NA	CASSSPRQPGQETQYF	TGCGCCAGCAGCTCCCCGCGACAGCCCGGACAAGAGACCCAGTACTTC
TRBJ2-5	TRBV30	NA	TRBD1	CAHRQGEGTQYF	TGTGCCCACCGACAGGGCGAAGGGACCCAGTACTTC
TRBJ1-1	TRBV5-1	few	NA	CASSSLDGFQAFF	TGCGCCAGCAGTTCATTGGACGGTTTTCAAGCTTTCTTT
TRBJ2-5	TRBV7-2	NA	NA	CASSPVRGQETQYF	TGTGCCAGCAGCCCTGTTAGGGGGCAAGAGACCCAGTACTTC
TRBJ1-5	TRBV24-1	NA	TRBD1	CATSDPGQDFNQPQHF	TGTGCCACCAGTGACCCGGGACAGGACTTCAATCAGCCCCAGCATTTT
TRBJ1-2	TRBV27	few	NA	CASSLTPDRLYGYTF	TGTGCCAGCAGTTTAACCCCAGACAGGCTCTATGGCTACACCTTC
TRBJ1-3	TRBV7-9	NA	TRBD1	CASSPPGQGPGNTIYF	TGTGCCAGCAGCCCCCCCGGACAGGGCCCAGGAAACACCATATATTTT
TRBJ2-2	TRBV10-1	few	NA	CASSLTRTGELFF	TGCGCCAGCAGCCTGACCCGCACCGGGGAGCTGTTTTTT
TRBJ1-1	TRBV19	once	NA	CASRSGAGAGEAFF	TGTGCCAGTAGGAGCGGGGCAGGGGCTGGTGAAGCTTTCTTT
TRBJ2-7	TRBV20-1	few	TRBD2	CSAAPPGRTSGRLNEQYF	TGCAGTGCTGCACCCCCTGGGAGGACTAGCGGGAGGTTAAACGAGCAGTACTTC
TRBJ1-5	TRBV19	few	NA	CASSSPNQPQHF	TGTGCCAGTAGTAGCCCCAATCAGCCCCAGCATTTT
TRBJ2-6	TRBV20-1	NA	NA	CSARAGAGTFAGANVLTF	TGCAGTGCTAGAGCGGGAGCAGGGACGTTCGCTGGGGCCAACGTCCTGACTTTC
TRBJ1-2	TRBV19	few	TRBD1	CASSMTDRGGYTF	TGTGCCAGTAGTATGACGGACAGGGGAGGCTACACCTTC
TRBJ1-1	TRBV5-1	NA	NA	CASSQGQTSNTEAFF	TGCGCCAGCAGCCAAGGACAGACCTCGAACACTGAAGCTTTCTTT
TRBJ2-2	TRBV7-6	NA	TRBD2	CASSPTSGSAGELFF	TGTGCCAGCAGCCCCACTAGCGGGAGCGCCGGGGAGCTGTTTTTT
TRBJ2-7	TRBV6-1	few	NA	CASSADRGAYREQYF	TGTGCCAGCAGCGCCGATCGGGGGGCGTACCGCGAGCAGTACTTC
TRBJ1-2	TRBV27	NA	NA	CASSRGGNYGYTF	TGTGCCAGCAGCCGAGGGGGGAACTATGGCTACACCTTC
TRBJ1-2	TRBV30	NA	NA	CAWSLPGTGKNSGYTF	TGTGCCTGGAGTCTTCCCGGGACCGGGAAGAATTCTGGCTACACCTTC
TRBJ1-1	TRBV5-6	few	TRBD1	CASSPDDREYTEAFF	TGTGCCAGCAGCCCGGACGACAGGGAGTACACTGAAGCTTTCTTT
TRBJ1-5	TRBV2	NA	TRBD1	CASSGQDSNQPQHF	TGTGCCAGCAGCGGACAGGATAGCAATCAGCCCCAGCATTTT
TRBJ2-7	TRBV6-1	once	NA	CASRSDSRSYEQYF	TGTGCCAGCAGAAGTGACAGCCGCTCCTACGAGCAGTACTTC
TRBJ1-5	TRBV6-2/TRBV6-3	NA	NA	CASSYFGAEGQPQHF	TGTGCCAGCAGTTACTTCGGGGCAGAAGGACAGCCCCAGCATTTT
TRBJ1-1	TRBV12-3/TRBV12-4	few	NA	CASSRRENTEAFF	TGTGCCAGCAGTCGTCGGGAGAACACTGAAGCTTTCTTT
TRBJ1-1	TRBV29-1	NA	NA	CSVRDMNTEAFF	TGCAGCGTCCGGGACATGAACACTGAAGCTTTCTTT
TRBJ1-1	TRBV5-1	once	NA	CASSLERATEAFF	TGCGCCAGCAGCTTGGAACGGGCGACTGAAGCTTTCTTT
TRBJ2-5	TRBV7-2	NA	NA	CASSLVAGNGETQYF	TGTGCCAGCAGCTTAGTCGCCGGGAACGGAGAGACCCAGTACTTC
TRBJ2-1	TRBV15	few	NA	CATSRTALGVDEQFF	TGTGCCACCAGCAGAACAGCCTTGGGGGTCGATGAGCAGTTCTTC
TRBJ1-2	TRBV28	NA	NA	CASSLSGIQGYGYTF	TGTGCCAGCAGTTTATCTGGCATCCAGGGATATGGCTACACCTTC
TRBJ2-3	TRBV4-1	NA	TRBD2	CASSQDTSGGLTDTQYF	TGCGCCAGCAGCCAAGATACCAGCGGGGGGCTCACAGATACGCAGTATTTT
TRBJ1-1	TRBV6-4	few	NA	CASSRGGNTEAFF	TGTGCCAGCAGTAGGGGAGGGAACACTGAAGCTTTCTTT
TRBJ1-6	TRBV4-3	NA	NA	CASSQYLRSVSPLHF	TGCGCCAGCAGCCAATACCTGAGATCAGTTTCACCCCTCCACTTT
TRBJ1-1	TRBV7-6	few	TRBD1	CASSDKYRGHTEAFF	TGTGCCAGCAGCGACAAATACAGGGGTCACACTGAAGCTTTCTTT
TRBJ2-5	TRBV28	few	TRBD2	CASSLLTSGAKGETQYF	TGTGCCAGCAGTTTATTGACTAGCGGGGCCAAGGGGGAGACCCAGTACTTC
TRBJ1-5	TRBV6-2/TRBV6-3	NA	NA	CASSPPAGWNGQPQHF	TGTGCCAGCAGTCCTCCGGCAGGCTGGAATGGTCAGCCCCAGCATTTT
TRBJ2-3	TRBV5-1	once	TRBD2	CASSLELAGGKVDTQYF	TGCGCCAGCAGCTTGGAACTAGCGGGAGGAAAGGTGGATACGCAGTATTTT
TRBJ2-7	TRBV20-1	NA	NA	CSARLGGYEQYF	TGCAGTGCTAGGCTCGGAGGATACGAGCAGTACTTC
TRBJ1-5	TRBV21-1	few	NA	CASSKGDRSGRFAYSNQPQHF	TGTGCCAGCAGCAAAGGTGATCGGTCGGGCAGGTTTGCCTATAGCAATCAGCCCCAGCATTTT
TRBJ1-3	TRBV7-9	few	NA	CASSYGFSGNTIYF	TGTGCCAGCAGCTATGGCTTCTCTGGAAACACCATATATTTT
TRBJ1-1	TRBV5-1	NA	TRBD1	CASSLASKDRGRLGNTEAFF	TGCGCCAGCAGCTTGGCCTCCAAGGACAGGGGGCGATTGGGGAACACTGAAGCTTTCTTT
TRBJ2-4	TRBV27	NA	TRBD2	CASSDSLWGLAGGPKNIQYF	TGTGCCAGCAGCGATTCATTGTGGGGACTAGCGGGGGGACCGAAAAACATTCAGTACTTC